Presented here are 24 T cell receptor beta chains from one specimen sequenced in a study of T cells in Graves' hyperthyroidism and ophthalmopathy. Amplified TCR beta CDR3 regions derived from RNA transcripts. The HTBI primer set was used in a first-round RT-PCR of the TCR CDR3. TCRdb reanalysed the multiplex PCR reads using MiXCR and keeps one entry per CDR3 protein. The sample records approximately 610,000 distinct CDR3 sequences, approximately 16% being singletons. The sequenced sample consisted of blood. These receptors were collected from a woman aged 18-29 years with Graves' hyperthyroidism.

This clonotype appeared a few times. The chain uses TRBV5-1 and TRBJ2-5; D gene uncertain. Germline CDR1 and CDR2: SGHRS and YFSETQ. The germline V and J ends were trimmed by 3 bases and 3 bases, with 9 bases remaining between them. The CDR3 is 13 residues long. The CDR3 nucleotides read TGCGCCAGCAGCTACGAATTGAAAGAGACCCAGTACTTC. Protein product: CASSYELKETQYF. Variable domain in full (rest from reference TRBV5-1 and TRBJ2-5): KAGVTQTPRYLIKTRGQQVTLSCSPISGHRSVSWYQQTPGQGLQFLFEYFSETQRNKGNFPGRFSGRQFSNSRSEMNVSTLELGDSALYLCASSYELKETQYFGPGTRLLVL.

This clonotype was detected many times. CDR3 sequence: CASSRPGRGHTEAFF. The DNA of the CDR3 is TGTGCCAGCAGTAGGCCTGGGAGGGGCCACACTGAAGCTTTCTTT. This chain links TRBV6-1 with TRBJ1-1; D might be TRBD1 (5 bases). The CDR3 runs 15 residues. Germline CDR1 reads MNHNS; CDR2 reads SASEGT. The germline V and J ends were trimmed by 5 bases and 3 bases, with 16 bases remaining between them.

This clonotype has a count of ten or more. This sequence joins TRBV2 and TRBJ1-4; D remains unclear. Germline loops: CDR1 SNHLY, CDR2 FYNNEI. With 6 bases removed from V and 0 bases from J, the gap between germline ends came to 8 bases. CDR3 length: 14 amino acids. This CDR3 is CASRSTPTNEKLFF. The CDR3 DNA follows: TGTGCCAGCAGATCGACCCCAACTAATGAAAAACTGTTTTTT.

The sample holds many counts of this clonotype. The chain combines TRBV15 with TRBJ1-1; D perhaps matches TRBD1 (6 bases). V dropped 1 base and J dropped 1 base, with 10 bases sitting between them. The CDR3 runs to 15 residues. Germline values: CDR1 LNHNV, CDR2 YYDKDF (reference sequence). CDR3 in amino acids: CATSRVGGANTEAFF. CDR3 nucleotide sequence: TGTGCCACCAGCAGAGTGGGGGGCGCGAACACTGAAGCTTTCTTT.

The chain recombines TRBV30 with TRBJ2-3, with TRBD2 identical over 7 bases. The germline gives CDR1 GTSNPN, CDR2 SVGIG (reference sequence). Unmatched junction bases numbered 6, after V lost 0 bases and J lost 3 bases. The CDR3 is 15 residues long. The CDR3 DNA reads TGTGCCTGGAGTGTACTGGCGGGAGTTACAGATACGCAGTATTTT. It translates to CAWSVLAGVTDTQYF.

This clonotype was counted at least ten times. The V and J genes are TRBV11-2 and TRBJ2-3; TRBD2 aligns across 9 bases. The junction had 11 bases not matched to a gene; V was cut back by 4 bases and J by 6 bases. The CDR3 is made up of 16 amino acids. CDR1 is SGHAT, CDR2 FQNNGV, per germline. The CDR3, as DNA: TGTGCCAGCAGCTCCTTCCGGCGGGGGGGCCTGGATACGCAGTATTTT. Translated: CASSSFRRGGLDTQYF.

In this sample, this clonotype turned up a few times. The gene calls are TRBV18 and TRBJ2-3; the D gene is possibly TRBD2 (6 bases). With 0 bases removed from V and 0 bases from J, the gap between germline ends came to 10 bases. Per the germline V gene, CDR1 is KGHSH and CDR2 is LQKENI. CDR3 length equals 16 residues. The CDR3 is CASSPPKRGSTDTQYF. Here the CDR3 DNA reads TGTGCCAGCTCACCACCCAAACGGGGGAGCACAGATACGCAGTATTTT.

This clonotype was found a few times. The rearrangement uses TRBV29-1 and TRBJ2-5; D perhaps matches TRBD1 (5 bases). From germline, CDR1 is SQVTM and CDR2 ANQGSEA. V dropped 4 bases and J dropped 4 bases, with 13 bases sitting between them. The CDR3 has 13 amino acids. CDR3 residues: CSVAPTGGETQYF. CDR3 bases: TGCAGCGTTGCCCCTACAGGCGGAGAGACCCAGTACTTC. Full variable domain (missing parts from reference TRBV29-1 and TRBJ2-5): SAVISQKPSRDICQRGTSLTIQCQVDSQVTMMFWYRQQPGQSLTLIATANQGSEATYESGFVIDKFPISRPNLTFSTLTVSNMSPEDSSIYLCSVAPTGGETQYFGPGTRLLVL.

This clonotype was observed a handful of times. The V and J genes are TRBV9 and TRBJ2-5, with D perhaps TRBD1 (6 bases). V was clipped by 1 base and J by 4 bases, with 8 bases between them. The CDR3 extends over 13 amino acids. Germline V CDR1 and CDR2: SGDLS, YYNGEE. In nucleotides, the CDR3 is TGTGCCAGCAGCGTAACAGGGCCAGAGACCCAGTACTTC. As protein: CASSVTGPETQYF.

The CDR3 nucleotides read TGCAGCGTTGGGAGCTCTGGAAACACCATATATTTT. Amino acids: CSVGSSGNTIYF. The genes are TRBV29-1 and TRBJ1-3; D unclear. The V end lost 4 bases, the J end lost 0 bases, and 4 bases lay between the germline ends. CDR1 is SQVTM and CDR2 is ANQGSEA in the germline V gene. The length of the CDR3 is 12 residues.

Only a few counts were recorded for this clonotype. The chain has TRBV9 and TRBJ2-7; D is uncertain. CDR3 length: 14 amino acids. Trimming removed 0 bases at V and 6 bases at J, with 13 bases between. Germline CDR1 SGDLS, CDR2 YYNGEE. CDR3 region: CASSVDLSSAEQYF. CDR3 sequence (DNA): TGTGCCAGCAGCGTAGATTTGTCATCAGCCGAGCAGTACTTC.

This clonotype was seen only a few times. The rearrangement links TRBV24-1 to TRBJ2-1; 7 bases are shared with TRBD1. Per the germline V gene, CDR1 is KGHDR and CDR2 is SFDVKD. The CDR3 length is 14 residues. V trimming: 9 bases; J trimming: 5 bases; junction bases outside the gene matches: 9. The DNA for the CDR3 is TGTGCCACCCAAACCGACAGGGCCCACAATGAGCAGTTCTTC. Protein sequence: CATQTDRAHNEQFF.

The chain uses TRBV28 and TRBJ1-1; tentative D call: TRBD1 (5 bases). Trimming stripped 6 bases from V and 1 base from J, with 15 bases between. CDR3 length: 15 amino acids. Germline V gene data show CDR1 as MDHEN and CDR2 as SYDVKM. CDR3 coding DNA: TGTGCCAGCAGGGCTTTAGAGGGGACGAACACTGAAGCTTTCTTT. Translated: CASRALEGTNTEAFF.

This clonotype was detected ten times or more. This chain links TRBV30 with TRBJ1-1; possibly TRBD1 for D (5 bases). V was cut by 7 bases and J by 7 bases, with 19 bases left in between. Germline V gene data show CDR1 as GTSNPN and CDR2 as SVGIG (reference sequence). The CDR3 length is 13 residues. The CDR3 is CASLSVGTSEAFF. In nucleotides, the CDR3 is TGTGCCTCGCTGAGTGTGGGGACTAGTGAAGCTTTCTTT.

The J gene is TRBJ2-7, the V gene TRBV25-1, with D unclear. Trimming cost V 9 bases and J 6 bases, with 6 bases left between them. CDR3 length equals 9 residues. CDR1 is MGHDK, CDR2 SYGVNS, per germline. Written as DNA, the CDR3 is TGTGCCAGAGAGATCGAGCAGTACTTC. This gives the protein CAREIEQYF.

This clonotype was observed once. The V and J genes are TRBV5-4 and TRBJ2-7, with a tentative D call TRBD2 (7 bases). Per the germline V gene, CDR1 is SGHNT and CDR2 is YYREEE (reference sequence). Trimming removed 10 bases at V and 6 bases at J, with 17 bases between. The CDR3 runs 12 residues. The DNA for the CDR3 is TGTGCCGGGGGGGTGGGGGGCGGCGAGCAGTACTTC. It translates to CAGGVGGGEQYF.

This clonotype was counted only a few times. The rearrangement links TRBV18 to TRBJ2-7; 7 nucleotides match TRBD1. Germline V gene sequence: CDR1 KGHSH, CDR2 LQKENI. This CDR3 region has 16 residues. V lost 3 bases, J lost 0 bases, and 8 bases stayed unmatched. The CDR3 coding sequence is TGTGCCAGCTCACCCAAAAAGGGACAGCGCTCCTACGAGCAGTACTTC. Its translation is CASSPKKGQRSYEQYF.

This clonotype was detected ten times or more. The rearrangement uses TRBV12-3 or TRBV12-4 and TRBJ2-5; 11 bases match TRBD2. J gave up 3 bases and V 3 bases, and 3 bases lay outside the gene matches. The CDR3 loop spans 15 amino acids. This CDR3 reads CASSFSGGAEETQYF. DNA of the CDR3: TGTGCCAGCAGTTTTAGCGGGGGGGCCGAAGAGACCCAGTACTTC.

The gene calls are TRBV4-3 and TRBJ1-2; possible D gene TRBD1, 6 bases. CDR3 length equals 15 residues. CDR1 and CDR2 from the germline V gene are LGHNA and YSLEER. Between the trimmed V and J ends, which lost 4 bases and 2 bases, there was a span of 14 bases. In DNA form, the CDR3 reads TGCGCCAGCAGCCGATCGGACAGCACAAACTATGGCTACACCTTC. Translation: CASSRSDSTNYGYTF.

This clonotype was seen at least ten times. The chain couples TRBV7-6 to TRBJ2-2, with TRBD2 identical over 7 bases. The germline V gene has CDR1 SGHVS and CDR2 FNYEAQ. V was pared by 10 bases and J by 2 bases, with 13 bases of the junction left unmatched. The CDR3 is made up of 16 amino acids. The CDR3 loop is CATAGRVADNTGELFF. The CDR3 DNA reads TGTGCCACCGCTGGGAGGGTAGCGGACAACACCGGGGAGCTGTTTTTT.

This chain joins TRBV5-1 and TRBJ1-3; D may be TRBD1 (6 bases). V lost 4 bases and J 2 bases, leaving 13 bases between the germline ends. Germline V gene sequence: CDR1 SGHRS, CDR2 YFSETQ. The CDR3 has 15 amino acids. CDR3 amino acids: CASSRDINPGNTIYF. CDR3 DNA: TGCGCCAGCAGCCGGGACATCAACCCTGGAAACACCATATATTTT.

The chain combines TRBV5-1 with TRBJ1-6; tentative D call: TRBD1 (6 bases). This CDR3 region has 15 residues. Trimming removed 0 bases from V and 6 bases from J, with 10 bases in between. Germline CDR1 SGHRS, CDR2 YFSETQ. CDR3 amino acids: CASSLDRAANSPLHF. DNA of the CDR3: TGCGCCAGCAGCTTGGACAGGGCAGCTAATTCACCCCTCCACTTT.

This clonotype was seen a few times. This rearrangement joins TRBV19 to TRBJ1-5, with 7 bases lining up with TRBD1. J was trimmed by 7 bases and V by 0 bases; bases with no gene match: 6. The CDR3 covers 15 residues. Germline V gene lookup returns CDR1 LNHDA and CDR2 SQIVND (reference sequence). The CDR3 DNA reads as TGTGCCAGTAGTATAGAGACAGGGCTGCAGCAGCCCCAGCATTTT. It is translated as CASSIETGLQQPQHF.

The chain has TRBV4-2 and TRBJ1-1; D is undetermined. Between the trimmed V and J ends, which lost 1 base and 6 bases, there was a span of 12 bases. The CDR3 consists of 14 residues. CDR1 is LGHNA and CDR2 is YNFKEQ in the germline V gene. CDR3 loop: CASSQVGGWSEAFF. The CDR3 nucleotides are TGTGCCAGCAGCCAAGTTGGCGGTTGGTCTGAAGCTTTCTTT.